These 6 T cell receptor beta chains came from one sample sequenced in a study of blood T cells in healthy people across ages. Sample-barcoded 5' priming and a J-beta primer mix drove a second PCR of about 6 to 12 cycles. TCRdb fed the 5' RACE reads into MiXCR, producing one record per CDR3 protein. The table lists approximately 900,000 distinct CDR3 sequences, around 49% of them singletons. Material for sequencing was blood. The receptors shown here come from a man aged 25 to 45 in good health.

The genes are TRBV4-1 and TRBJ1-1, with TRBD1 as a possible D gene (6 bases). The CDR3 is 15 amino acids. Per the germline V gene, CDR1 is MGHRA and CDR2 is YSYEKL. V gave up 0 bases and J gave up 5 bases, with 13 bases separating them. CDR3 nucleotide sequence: TGCGCCAGCAGCCAAGAATGGGGGGCAGGTACTGAAGCTTTCTTT. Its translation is CASSQEWGAGTEAFF.

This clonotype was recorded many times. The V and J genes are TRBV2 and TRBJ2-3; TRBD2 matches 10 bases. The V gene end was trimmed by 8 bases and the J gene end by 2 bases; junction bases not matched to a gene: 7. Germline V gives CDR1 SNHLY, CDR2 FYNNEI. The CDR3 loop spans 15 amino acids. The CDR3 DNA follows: TGTGCCAGCGGTAGGACTAGCGGCAACACAGATACGCAGTATTTT. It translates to CASGRTSGNTDTQYF.

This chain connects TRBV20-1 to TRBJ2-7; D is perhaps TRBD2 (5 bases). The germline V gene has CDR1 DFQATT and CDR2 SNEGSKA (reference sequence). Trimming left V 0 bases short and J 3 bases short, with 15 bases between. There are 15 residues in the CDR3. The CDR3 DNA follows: TGCAGTGCTAGAGATCCCCGGAGGACCCTCTACGAGCAGTACTTC. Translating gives CSARDPRRTLYEQYF.

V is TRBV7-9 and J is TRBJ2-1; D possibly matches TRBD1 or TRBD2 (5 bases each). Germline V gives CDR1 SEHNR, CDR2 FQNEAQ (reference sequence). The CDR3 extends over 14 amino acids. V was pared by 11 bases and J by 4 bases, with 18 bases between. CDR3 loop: CAGTPPGPYNEQFF. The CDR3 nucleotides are TGTGCCGGCACACCACCGGGGCCTTACAATGAGCAGTTCTTC.

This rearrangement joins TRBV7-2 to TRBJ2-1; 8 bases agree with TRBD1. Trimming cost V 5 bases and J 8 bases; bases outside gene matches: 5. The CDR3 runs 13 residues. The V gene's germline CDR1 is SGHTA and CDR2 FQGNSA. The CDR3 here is CASSPRQGHEQFF. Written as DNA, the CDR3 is TGTGCCAGCAGCCCAAGACAGGGGCATGAGCAGTTCTTC.

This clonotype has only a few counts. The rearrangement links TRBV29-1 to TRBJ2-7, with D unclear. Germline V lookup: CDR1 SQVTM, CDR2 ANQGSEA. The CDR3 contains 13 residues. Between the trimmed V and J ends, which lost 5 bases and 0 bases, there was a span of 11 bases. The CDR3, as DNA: TGCAGCGTTTGTCAGGCCCTCTCCTACGAGCAGTACTTC. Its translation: CSVCQALSYEQYF.